These 2 T cell receptor beta chains came from one sample sequenced in a study of tumor and adjacent non-tumor tissue in lung cancer. Three rounds of nested PCR, following a modified ARM-PCR protocol, produced the TCRbeta library. TCRdb re-called the multiplex PCR reads with MiXCR, one entry per CDR3 protein. The sample lists 43,000 or so distinct CDR3 sequences, approximately 57% occurring once. This sample's RNA came from whole unsorted tissue. Distant lung tissue was collected more than 3 cm away from the tumor edge. The specimen sequenced was distant non-tumor lung tissue. These receptors were taken from a man aged 45 to 65 with non-small cell lung cancer.

At least ten counts were recorded for this clonotype. This chain connects TRBV28 to TRBJ1-6, with D uncertain. CDR1 is MDHEN and CDR2 is SYDVKM in the germline V gene. Trimming left V 6 bases short and J 8 bases short, with 8 bases between. The length of the CDR3 is 12 residues. Here the CDR3 DNA reads TGTGCCAGCAGGCGCGGGGATTCACCCCTCCACTTT. Amino acids: CASRRGDSPLHF.

On this clonotype itself: The junction departs from the called germline gene at one end, perhaps through a read error. The chain has TRBV12-3 or TRBV12-4 and TRBJ2-7, with D tentatively TRBD2 (5 bases). The CDR3 runs to 13 residues. Written as DNA, the CDR3 is TGCGCCAGCATTTACACGGGGTTACCCGAGCAGTACTTC. As protein: CASIYTGLPEQYF.